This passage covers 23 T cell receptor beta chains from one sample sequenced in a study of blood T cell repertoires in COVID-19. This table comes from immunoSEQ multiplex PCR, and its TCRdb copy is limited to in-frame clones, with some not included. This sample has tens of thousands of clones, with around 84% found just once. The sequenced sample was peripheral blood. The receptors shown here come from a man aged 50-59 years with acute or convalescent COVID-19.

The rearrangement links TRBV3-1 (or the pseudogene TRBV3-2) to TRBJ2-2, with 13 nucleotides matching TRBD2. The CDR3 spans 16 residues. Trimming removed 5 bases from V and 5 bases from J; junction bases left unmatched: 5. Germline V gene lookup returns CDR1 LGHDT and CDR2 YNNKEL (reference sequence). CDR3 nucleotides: TGTGCCAGCAGCGCCCGACTAGCGGGGGGTACCGGGGAGCTGTTTTTT. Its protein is CASSARLAGGTGELFF.

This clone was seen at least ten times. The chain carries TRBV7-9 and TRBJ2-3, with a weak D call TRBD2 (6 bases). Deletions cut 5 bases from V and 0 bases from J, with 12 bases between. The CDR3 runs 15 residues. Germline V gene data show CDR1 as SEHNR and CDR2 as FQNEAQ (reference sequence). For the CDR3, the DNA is TGTGCCAGCAGCCCGGGGGTAGGGAGCACAGATACGCAGTATTTT. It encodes CASSPGVGSTDTQYF. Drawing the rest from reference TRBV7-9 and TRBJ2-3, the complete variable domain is DTGVSQNPRHKITKRGQNVTFRCDPISEHNRLYWYRQTLGQGPEFLTYFQNEAQLEKSRLLSDRFSAERPKGSFSTLEIQRTEQGDSAMYLCASSPGVGSTDTQYFGPGTRLTVL.

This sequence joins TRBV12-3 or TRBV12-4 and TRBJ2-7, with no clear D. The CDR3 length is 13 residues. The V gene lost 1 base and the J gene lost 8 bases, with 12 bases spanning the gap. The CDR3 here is CASSLGLTFKQYF. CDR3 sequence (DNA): TGTGCCAGCAGTTTAGGGCTGACTTTCAAGCAGTACTTC.

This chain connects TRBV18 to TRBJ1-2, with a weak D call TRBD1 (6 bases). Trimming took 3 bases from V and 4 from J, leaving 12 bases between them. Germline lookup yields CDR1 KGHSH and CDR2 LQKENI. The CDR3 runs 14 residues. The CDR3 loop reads CASSPSAGVYGYTF. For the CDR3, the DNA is TGTGCCAGCTCACCCTCGGCAGGGGTCTATGGCTACACCTTC.

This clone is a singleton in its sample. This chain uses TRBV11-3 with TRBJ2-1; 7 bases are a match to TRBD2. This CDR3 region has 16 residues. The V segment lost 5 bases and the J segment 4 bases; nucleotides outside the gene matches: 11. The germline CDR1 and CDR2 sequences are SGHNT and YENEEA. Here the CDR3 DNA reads TGTGCCAGCAGCCCGGGACTAAAGAGCAAGTACAATGAGCAGTTCTTC. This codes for CASSPGLKSKYNEQFF.

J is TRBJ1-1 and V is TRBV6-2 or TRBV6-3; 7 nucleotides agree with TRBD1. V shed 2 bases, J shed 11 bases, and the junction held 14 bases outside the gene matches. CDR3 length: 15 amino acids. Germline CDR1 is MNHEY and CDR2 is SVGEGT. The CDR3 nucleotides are TGTGCCAGCAGTTACAACCCGACAGGGTCTCGTGTGGCTTTCTTT. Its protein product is CASSYNPTGSRVAFF.

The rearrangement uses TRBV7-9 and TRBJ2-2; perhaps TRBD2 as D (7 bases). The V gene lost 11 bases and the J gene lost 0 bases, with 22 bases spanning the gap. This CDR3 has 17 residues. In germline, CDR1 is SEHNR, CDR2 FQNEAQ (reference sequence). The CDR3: CAVRGTGGYPNTGELFF. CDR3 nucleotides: TGTGCCGTCCGCGGGACGGGGGGCTACCCGAACACCGGGGAGCTGTTTTTT.

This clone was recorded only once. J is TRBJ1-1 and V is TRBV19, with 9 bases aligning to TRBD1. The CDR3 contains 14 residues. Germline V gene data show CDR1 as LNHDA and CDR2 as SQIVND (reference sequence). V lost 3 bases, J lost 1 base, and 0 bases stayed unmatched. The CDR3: CASSMGQGNTEAFF. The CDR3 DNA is TGTGCCAGTAGTATGGGACAGGGGAACACTGAAGCTTTCTTT.

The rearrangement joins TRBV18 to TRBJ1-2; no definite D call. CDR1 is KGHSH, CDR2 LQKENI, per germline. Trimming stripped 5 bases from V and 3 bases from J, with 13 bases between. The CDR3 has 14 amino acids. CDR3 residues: CASSVSSGDYGYTF. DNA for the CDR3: TGTGCCAGCTCAGTATCTTCCGGAGACTATGGCTACACCTTC.

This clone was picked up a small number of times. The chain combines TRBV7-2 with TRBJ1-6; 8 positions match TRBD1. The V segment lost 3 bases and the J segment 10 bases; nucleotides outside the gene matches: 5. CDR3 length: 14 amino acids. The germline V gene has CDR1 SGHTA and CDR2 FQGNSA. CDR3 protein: CASSFDRGRSPLHF. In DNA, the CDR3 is TGTGCCAGCAGCTTCGACAGGGGCAGATCACCCCTCCACTTT.

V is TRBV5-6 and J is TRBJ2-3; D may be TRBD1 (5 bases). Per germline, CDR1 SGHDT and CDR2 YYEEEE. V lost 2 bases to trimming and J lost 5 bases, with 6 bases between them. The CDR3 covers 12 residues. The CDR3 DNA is TGTGCCAGCAGCTTCCAGGGAGATACGCAGTATTTT. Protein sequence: CASSFQGDTQYF.

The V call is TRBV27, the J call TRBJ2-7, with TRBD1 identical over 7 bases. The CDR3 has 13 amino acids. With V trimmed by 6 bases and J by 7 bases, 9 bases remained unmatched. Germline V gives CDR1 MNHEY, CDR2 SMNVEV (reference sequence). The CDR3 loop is CASSPDRVREQYF. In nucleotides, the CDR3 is TGTGCCAGCAGCCCAGACAGGGTCAGGGAGCAGTACTTC.

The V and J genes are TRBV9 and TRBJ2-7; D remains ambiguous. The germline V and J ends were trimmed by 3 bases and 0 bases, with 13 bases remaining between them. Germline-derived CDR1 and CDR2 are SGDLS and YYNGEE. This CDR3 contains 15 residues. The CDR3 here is CASSESVTSSYEQYF. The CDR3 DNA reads TGTGCCAGCAGCGAGAGCGTCACAAGCTCCTACGAGCAGTACTTC.

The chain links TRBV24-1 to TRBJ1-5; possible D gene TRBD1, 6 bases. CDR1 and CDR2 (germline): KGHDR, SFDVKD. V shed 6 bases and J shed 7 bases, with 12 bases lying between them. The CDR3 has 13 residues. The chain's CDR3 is CATSRQAHQPQHF. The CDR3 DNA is TGTGCCACCAGTCGACAGGCTCACCAGCCCCAGCATTTT.

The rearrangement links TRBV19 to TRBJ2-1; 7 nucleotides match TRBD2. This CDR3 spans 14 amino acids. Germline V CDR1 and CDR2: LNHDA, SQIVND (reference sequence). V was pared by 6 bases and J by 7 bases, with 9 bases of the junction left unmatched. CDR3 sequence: CASRDFGRFNEQFF. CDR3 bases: TGTGCCAGTAGGGACTTCGGGAGGTTTAATGAGCAGTTCTTC. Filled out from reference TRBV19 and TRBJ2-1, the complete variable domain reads DGGITQSPKYLFRKEGQNVTLSCEQNLNHDAMYWYRQDPGQGLRLIYYSQIVNDFQKGDIAEGYSVSREKKESFPLTVTSAQKNPTAFYLCASRDFGRFNEQFFGPGTRLTVL.

The CDR3 loop is CASSQTGGIIYEQYF. The DNA for the CDR3 is TGTGCCAGCAGTCAAACAGGGGGCATCATCTACGAGCAGTACTTC. This chain connects TRBV6-6 to TRBJ2-7, with 9 positions matching TRBD1. The germline V gene has CDR1 MNHNY and CDR2 SVGAGI (reference sequence). V lost 5 bases and J lost 3; bases outside the gene matches: 8. This CDR3 has 15 residues.

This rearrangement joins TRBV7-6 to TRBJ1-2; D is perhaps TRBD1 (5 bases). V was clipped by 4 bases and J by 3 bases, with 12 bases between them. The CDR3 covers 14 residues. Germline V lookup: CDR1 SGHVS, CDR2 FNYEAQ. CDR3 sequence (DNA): TGTGCCAGCAGCTCGGGGGAGGCGGACTATGGCTACACCTTC. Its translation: CASSSGEADYGYTF.

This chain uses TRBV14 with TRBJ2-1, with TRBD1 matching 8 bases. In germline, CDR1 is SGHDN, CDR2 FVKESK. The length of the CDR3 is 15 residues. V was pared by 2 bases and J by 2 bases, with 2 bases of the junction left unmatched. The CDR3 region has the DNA TGTGCCAGCAGCCAACAGGGGGCTCCCTACAATGAGCAGTTCTTC. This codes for CASSQQGAPYNEQFF. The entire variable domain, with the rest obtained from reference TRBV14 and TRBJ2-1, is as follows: EAGVTQFPSHSVIEKGQTVTLRCDPISGHDNLYWYRRVMGKEIKFLLHFVKESKQDESGMPNNRFLAERTGGTYSTLKVQPAELEDSGVYFCASSQQGAPYNEQFFGPGTRLTVL.

CDR3 coding DNA: TGTGCCAGCAGTTACTCCCCAGGGGACCATTTCGTGCAGTACTTC. Translating it yields CASSYSPGDHFVQYF. This sequence joins TRBV6-5 and TRBJ2-7, with D possibly being TRBD1 (6 bases). Deletions cut 0 bases from V and 9 bases from J, with 18 bases between. Looked up from germline, CDR1 is MNHEY and CDR2 is SVGAGI. The length of the CDR3 is 15 residues.

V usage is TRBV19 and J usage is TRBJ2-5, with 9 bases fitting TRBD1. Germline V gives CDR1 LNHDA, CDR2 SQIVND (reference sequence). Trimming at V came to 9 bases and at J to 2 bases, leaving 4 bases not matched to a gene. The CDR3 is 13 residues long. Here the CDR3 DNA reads TGTGCCAGCTGGGACAGGGCGCAAGAGACCCAGTACTTC. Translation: CASWDRAQETQYF.

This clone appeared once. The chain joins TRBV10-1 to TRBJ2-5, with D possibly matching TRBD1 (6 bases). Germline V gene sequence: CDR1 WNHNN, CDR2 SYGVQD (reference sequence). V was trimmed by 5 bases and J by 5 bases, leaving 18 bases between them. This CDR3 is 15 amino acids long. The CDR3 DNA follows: TGCGCCAGCAGTCCAGGGGCAGGGCTGGTGGAGACCCAGTACTTC. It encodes CASSPGAGLVETQYF.

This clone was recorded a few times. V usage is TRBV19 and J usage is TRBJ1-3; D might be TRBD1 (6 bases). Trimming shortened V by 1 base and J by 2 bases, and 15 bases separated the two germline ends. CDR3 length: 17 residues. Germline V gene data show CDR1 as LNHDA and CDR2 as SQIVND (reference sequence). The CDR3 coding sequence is TGTGCCAGTAGTATAGCACTCACAGGGCTCGCTGGAAACACCATATATTTT. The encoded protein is CASSIALTGLAGNTIYF.

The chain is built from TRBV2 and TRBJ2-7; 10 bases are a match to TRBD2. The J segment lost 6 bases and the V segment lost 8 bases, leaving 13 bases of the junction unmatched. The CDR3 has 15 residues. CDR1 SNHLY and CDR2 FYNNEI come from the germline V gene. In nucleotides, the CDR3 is TGTGCCAGCGCGAGGAGCCTAGCGGGAGTCATCGAGCAGTACTTC. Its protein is CASARSLAGVIEQYF. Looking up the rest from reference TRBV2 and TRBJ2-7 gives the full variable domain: EPEVTQTPSHQVTQMGQEVILRCVPISNHLYFYWYRQILGQKVEFLVSFYNNEISEKSEIFDDQFSVERPDGSNFTLKIRSTKLEDSAMYFCASARSLAGVIEQYFGPGTRLTVT.